This T cell receptor (beta chain) derives from a study of T cells in localized non-small cell lung cancer. Repertoires were generated with immunoSEQ multiplex PCR, while TCRdb's copy carries only in-frame clones and drops some. The sample records 23,000 or so clones, about 92% being singletons. This clonotype originated in a man aged 40-75 years with stage III squamous cell lung carcinoma. Material: peripheral blood, obtained before any cancer treatment.

The CDR3 nucleotides read TGCAGCACCACCAGGCCCTCCTCCTACAATGAGCAGTTCTTC. This codes for CSTTRPSSYNEQFF. The genes are TRBV29-1 and TRBJ2-1, with no clear D. V was cut by 8 bases and J by 0 bases, with 14 bases left in between. From germline, CDR1 is SQVTM and CDR2 ANQGSEA. The CDR3 is 14 amino acids.